The T cell receptor beta chain under discussion was sequenced for a study of blood T cell repertoires in COVID-19. Per the authors' pipeline: Nucleated cell number was recorded as an estimate derived from reference gene primer amplification. Clones were sequenced by immunoSEQ multiplex PCR, and TCRdb holds only the in-frame ones, with some missing. V, J and clone size were drawn from that table, and D and trimming were deduced from the DNA. Here the sample spans approximately 390,000 clones, 88% being singletons. Study members were between roughly 18 and 100 years old and lived in 20 to 30 US regions. Participants had their cohort set by participant-reported clinical history. V shed 8 bases, J shed 4 bases, and the junction held 7 bases outside the gene matches. The V gene's germline CDR1 is LNHDA and CDR2 SQIVND (reference sequence). The CDR3 spans 13 residues.

The receptor comes from a woman in her thirties or forties with acute COVID-19. The source material was PBMCs or T cells enriched from blood (not recorded which). V usage is TRBV19 and J usage is TRBJ1-1, with 7 positions matching TRBD1. DNA for the CDR3: TGTGCCAGTGGTGTTGGACAGGCCACTGAAGCTTTCTTT. Translated, it gives CASGVGQATEAFF.